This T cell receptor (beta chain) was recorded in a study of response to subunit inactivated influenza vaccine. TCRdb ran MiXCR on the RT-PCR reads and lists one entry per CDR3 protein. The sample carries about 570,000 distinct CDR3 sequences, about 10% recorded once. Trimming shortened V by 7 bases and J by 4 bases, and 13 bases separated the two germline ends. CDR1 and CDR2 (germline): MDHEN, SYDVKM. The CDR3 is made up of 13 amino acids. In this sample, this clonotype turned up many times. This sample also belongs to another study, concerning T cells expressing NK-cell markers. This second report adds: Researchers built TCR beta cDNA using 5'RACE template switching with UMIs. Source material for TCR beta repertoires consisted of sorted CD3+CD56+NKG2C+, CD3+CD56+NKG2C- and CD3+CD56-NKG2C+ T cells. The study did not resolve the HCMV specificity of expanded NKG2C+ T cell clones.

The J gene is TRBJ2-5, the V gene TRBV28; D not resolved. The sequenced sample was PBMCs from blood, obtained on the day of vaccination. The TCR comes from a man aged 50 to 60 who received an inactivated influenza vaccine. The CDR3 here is CASTAANVETQYF. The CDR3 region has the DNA TGTGCCAGCACCGCTGCGAACGTAGAGACCCAGTACTTC.